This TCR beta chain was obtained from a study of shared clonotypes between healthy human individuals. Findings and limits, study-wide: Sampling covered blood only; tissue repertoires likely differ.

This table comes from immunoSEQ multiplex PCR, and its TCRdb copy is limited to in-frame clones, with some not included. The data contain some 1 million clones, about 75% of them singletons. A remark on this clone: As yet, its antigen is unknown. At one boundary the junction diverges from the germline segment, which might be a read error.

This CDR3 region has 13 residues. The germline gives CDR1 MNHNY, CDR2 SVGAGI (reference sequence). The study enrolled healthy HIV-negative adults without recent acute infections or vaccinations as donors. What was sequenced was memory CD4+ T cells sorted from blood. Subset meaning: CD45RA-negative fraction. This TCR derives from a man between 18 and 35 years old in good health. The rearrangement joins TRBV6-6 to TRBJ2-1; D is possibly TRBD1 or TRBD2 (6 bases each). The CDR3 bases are TGTGCCAGCAGCTACTGGGGGGCCAATGAGCAGTTCTTC. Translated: CASSYWGANEQFF.